Reported below is one T cell receptor (beta chain). Germline CDR1 reads LGHNA; CDR2 reads YNFKEQ. CDR3 length: 15 residues. Unmatched junction bases numbered 5, after V lost 1 base and J lost 5 bases. This record belongs to a study of beta chain features in type 1 diabetes. Since all of the isolated RNA was reverse transcribed, expressed TCRB transcripts were what got sequenced. Clones were read by immunoSEQ multiplex PCR, and TCRdb kept only the in-frame ones, dropping some. This sample has about 210,000 clones, with approximately 10% found just once. Sequencing was done on a sample of central memory CD4+ T cells from blood. The chain has TRBV4-2 and TRBJ2-5; 9 nucleotides agree with TRBD2. The TCR originated in a man aged 18 to 29 in good health. The CDR3 DNA sequence: TGTGCCAGCAGCCAAGCCGCGGGAGGGCCGGAGACCCAGTACTTC. Translated: CASSQAAGGPETQYF.